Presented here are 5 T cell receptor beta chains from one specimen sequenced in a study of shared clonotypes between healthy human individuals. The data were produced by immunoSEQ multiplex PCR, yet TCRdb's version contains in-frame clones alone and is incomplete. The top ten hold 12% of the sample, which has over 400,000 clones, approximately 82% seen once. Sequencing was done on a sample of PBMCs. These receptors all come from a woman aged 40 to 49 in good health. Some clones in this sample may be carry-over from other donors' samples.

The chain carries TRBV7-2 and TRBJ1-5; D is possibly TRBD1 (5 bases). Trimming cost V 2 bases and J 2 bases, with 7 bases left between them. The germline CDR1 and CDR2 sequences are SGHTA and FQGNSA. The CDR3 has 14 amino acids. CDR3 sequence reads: CASSLQGGNQPQHF. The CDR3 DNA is TGTGCCAGCAGCTTACAGGGAGGCAATCAGCCCCAGCATTTT.

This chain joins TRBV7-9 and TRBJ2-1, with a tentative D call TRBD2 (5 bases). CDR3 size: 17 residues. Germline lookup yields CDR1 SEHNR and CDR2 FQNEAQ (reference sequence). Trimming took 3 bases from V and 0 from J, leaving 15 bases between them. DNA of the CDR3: TGTGCCAGCAGCTTGATCCAGCGGTCACACTCCTACAATGAGCAGTTCTTC. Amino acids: CASSLIQRSHSYNEQFF.

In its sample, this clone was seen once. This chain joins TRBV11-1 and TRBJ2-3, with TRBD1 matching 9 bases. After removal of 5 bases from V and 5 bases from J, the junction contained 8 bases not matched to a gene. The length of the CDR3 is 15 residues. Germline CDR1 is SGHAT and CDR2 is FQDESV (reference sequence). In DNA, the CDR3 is TGTGCCAGCAGCCCCCGGGACAGGGTTGAAGATACGCAGTATTTT. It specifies CASSPRDRVEDTQYF.

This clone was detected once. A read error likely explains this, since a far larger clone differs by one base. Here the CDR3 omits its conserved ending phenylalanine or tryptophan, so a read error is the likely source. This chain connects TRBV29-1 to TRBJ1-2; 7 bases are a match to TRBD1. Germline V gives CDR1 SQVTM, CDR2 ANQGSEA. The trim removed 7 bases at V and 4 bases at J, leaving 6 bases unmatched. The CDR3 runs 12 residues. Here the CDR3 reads CSAQGGIYGYTL. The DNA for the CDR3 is TGCAGCGCCCAGGGGGGGATCTATGGCTACACCTTA.

The CDR3 nucleotides read TGTGCCAGCAGTGAATCCCAGGCACAAGAGACCCAGTACTTC. Translating it yields CASSESQAQETQYF. The genes are TRBV25-1 and TRBJ2-5; D call uncertain. CDR3 length: 14 amino acids. Germline CDR1 and CDR2: MGHDK and SYGVNS. V gave up 1 base and J gave up 2 bases, with 8 bases separating them.